The 9 T cell receptor beta chains in this list originate from one sample, sequenced in a study of T cells in pancreatic ductal adenocarcinoma. The selected patients with pancreatic ductal adenocarcinoma had surgery but no neoadjuvant therapy. TCRdb's table, derived via immunoSEQ multiplex PCR, lists solely in-frame clones and lacks some. This table has around 94,000 clones, 90% to 95% appearing once. The sequencing sample was made of PBMCs. These receptors came from a human donor with pancreatic ductal adenocarcinoma.

The genes are TRBV25-1 and TRBJ2-1, with 8 bases aligning to TRBD2. The length of the CDR3 is 14 residues. The germline V gene encodes CDR1 MGHDK and CDR2 SYGVNS. J gave up 8 bases and V 4 bases, and 7 bases lay outside the gene matches. CDR3 DNA sequence: TGTGCCAGCAGTGCAGCGGGAGAAAGTTATGAGCAGTTCTTC. Translating it yields CASSAAGESYEQFF. The full variable domain, rest sourced from reference TRBV25-1 and TRBJ2-1, is EADIYQTPRYLVIGTGKKITLECSQTMGHDKMYWYQQDPGMELHLIHYSYGVNSTEKGDLSSESTVSRIRTEHFPLTLESARPSHTSQYLCASSAAGESYEQFFGPGTRLTVL.

The chain recombines TRBV7-8 with TRBJ2-7; 9 bases map to TRBD1. The length of the CDR3 is 18 residues. Germline CDR1 is SGHVS and CDR2 is FQNEAQ. V was clipped by 5 bases and J by 1 base; unmatched bases: 15. The CDR3 DNA reads as TGTGCCAGCAGCATGGCCGGGACAGGGCTACTCCTATCCTACGAGCAGTACTTC. This translates into CASSMAGTGLLLSYEQYF.

This chain connects TRBV10-3 to TRBJ2-1; 10 bases are shared with TRBD2. V shed 6 bases and J 4 bases; nucleotides not matched to a gene: 6. In germline, CDR1 is ENHRY, CDR2 SYGVKD. The CDR3 consists of 15 residues. Here the CDR3 reads CAISTTSGPYNEQFF. CDR3 sequence (DNA): TGTGCCATCAGCACGACTAGCGGGCCATACAATGAGCAGTTCTTC.

V and J are TRBV5-6 and TRBJ2-1; D remains unclear. The V end lost 2 bases, the J end lost 8 bases, and 8 bases lay between the germline ends. This CDR3 has 12 amino acids. Germline V lookup: CDR1 SGHDT, CDR2 YYEEEE. CDR3 DNA sequence: TGTGCCAGCAGCTTCTCCCCCCATGAGCAGTTCTTC. Encoded protein: CASSFSPHEQFF.

The J gene is TRBJ2-1, the V gene TRBV28, with D possibly matching TRBD1 (5 bases). V was cut by 7 bases and J by 6 bases, with 13 bases left in between. Germline V gene sequence: CDR1 MDHEN, CDR2 SYDVKM. This CDR3 region has 13 residues. CDR3 sequence reads: CASNQGTVNEQFF. CDR3 nucleotide sequence: TGTGCCAGCAATCAGGGAACTGTCAATGAGCAGTTCTTC. Full variable domain (outside the CDR3, taken from reference TRBV28 and TRBJ2-1): DVKVTQSSRYLVKRTGEKVFLECVQDMDHENMFWYRQDPGLGLRLIYFSYDVKMKEKGDIPEGYSVSREKKERFSLILESASTNQTSMYLCASNQGTVNEQFFGPGTRLTVL.

V is TRBV10-1 and J is TRBJ1-2; 10 nucleotides align to TRBD1. The CDR3 runs to 14 residues. CDR1 WNHNN and CDR2 SYGVQD come from the germline V gene (reference sequence). Trimming took 6 bases from V and 6 from J; bases not matched to a gene: 7. CDR3 DNA: TGCGCCAGCAGCAAAGCCGGGACAGGGGATGGCTACACCTTC. Amino acid sequence: CASSKAGTGDGYTF.

V usage is TRBV5-1 and J usage is TRBJ1-2; D possibly corresponds to TRBD1 (6 bases). The CDR3 covers 14 residues. V lost 5 bases and J 5 bases, leaving 16 bases between the germline ends. From germline, CDR1 is SGHRS and CDR2 YFSETQ. The CDR3, as DNA: TGCGCCAGCAGACAGGGCCCAACTTCATATGGCTACACCTTC. Translated, it gives CASRQGPTSYGYTF.

The J gene is TRBJ2-7, the V gene TRBV28, with TRBD2 matching over 9 bases. Germline lookup yields CDR1 MDHEN and CDR2 SYDVKM. The CDR3 loop spans 16 amino acids. The J segment lost 6 bases and the V segment lost 6 bases, leaving 15 bases of the junction unmatched. Here the CDR3 reads CASRSSSGMGQGEQYF. CDR3 coding DNA: TGTGCCAGCAGATCCTCTAGCGGGATGGGCCAGGGCGAGCAGTACTTC.

J is TRBJ2-1 and V is TRBV9, with 9 nucleotides matching TRBD1. V lost 1 base and J lost 8; bases outside the gene matches: 16. The CDR3 runs to 18 residues. Germline lookup yields CDR1 SGDLS and CDR2 YYNGEE. The CDR3 DNA sequence: TGTGCCAGCAGCGTAAAAGCGTTGAGGTCGGACAGGGGCCATGAGCAGTTCTTC. This translates into CASSVKALRSDRGHEQFF. Looking up the rest from reference TRBV9 and TRBJ2-1 gives the full variable domain: DSGVTQTPKHLITATGQRVTLRCSPRSGDLSVYWYQQSLDQGLQFLIQYYNGEERAKGNILERFSAQQFPDLHSELNLSSLELGDSALYFCASSVKALRSDRGHEQFFGPGTRLTVL.